This TCR beta chain was captured by sequencing in a study of blood T cells in healthy people across ages. Study-wide points: Roughly linear declines in TCR beta diversity per million T cells occurred with age.

The junction had 7 bases not matched to a gene; V was cut back by 1 base and J by 7 bases. Germline assignment: CDR1 SGHRS and CDR2 YFSETQ. CDR3 length equals 15 residues. Combining a sample-barcoded 5' primer with a J-beta primer mix, a second PCR ran for roughly 7 to 11 cycles. The template-switch adaptor was a 5' adaptor with 12 random nucleotides. It tagged each cDNA molecule. TCRdb used MiXCR to reprocess the 5' RACE reads, holding one entry per CDR3 protein. Among about 680,000 distinct CDR3 sequences, roughly 50% were seen once, and the ten largest hold around 32%. With regard to this clonotype: No antigen is known for it.

V is TRBV5-1 and J is TRBJ2-7; 11 bases are a match to TRBD2. Sequencing input: blood. The receptor's source is a woman aged 60-75 years in good health. The CDR3, as DNA: TGCGCCAGCAGCTTGTTAGCGGGAGGGACCCATGAGCAGTACTTC. This gives the protein CASSLLAGGTHEQYF.